Listed below are T cell receptor beta chains from one sample, sequenced in a study of cytomegalovirus exposure and HLA in healthy donors. Produced via immunoSEQ multiplex PCR; TCRdb's table is partial and in-frame only. The sample lists approximately 210,000 clones, more than 75% occurring once. Sequencing used PBMCs. The receptors were gathered from a man aged 40-49 years in good health and CMV-seropositive. CDR3s include the opening cysteine and the closing phenylalanine or tryptophan. Fields, in order: V gene, J gene, clone size, D gene, CDR3 protein, CDR3 DNA. D genes are given only for firm matches. Expanded clones get a size class; other rows say once, few or many, or leave the size out.

>TRBV28|TRBJ1-2|.|.
CASSLLEGANYGYTF
TGTGCCAGCAGTTTATTGGAGGGAGCCAACTATGGCTACACCTTC
>TRBV23-1|TRBJ2-7|.|TRBD2
CASSRAGLAGRRSYEQYF
TGCGCCAGCAGTCGAGCCGGACTAGCGGGGCGACGCTCCTACGAGCAGTACTTC
>TRBV27|TRBJ1-5|.|.
CASSLRPGPGQPQHF
TGTGCCAGCAGTTTACGCCCAGGGCCAGGGCAGCCCCAGCATTTT
>TRBV9|TRBJ1-1|once|TRBD1
CASSVEGTVNTEAFF
TGTGCCAGCAGCGTAGAAGGGACAGTGAACACTGAAGCTTTCTTT
>TRBV18|TRBJ1-2|.|TRBD1
CASSPGQLNYGYTF
TGTGCCAGCTCACCGGGACAGCTGAACTATGGCTACACCTTC
>TRBV30|TRBJ1-2|.|.
CAWTGRAYYGYTF
TGTGCCTGGACAGGGAGGGCTTACTATGGCTACACCTTC
>TRBV28|TRBJ1-4|.|.
CASSLGREKLFF
TGTGCCAGCAGTTTAGGGAGGGAAAAACTGTTTTTT
>TRBV7-3|TRBJ2-1|.|.
CASSLGRGSSYNEQFF
TGTGCCAGCAGCTTAGGCAGGGGTAGCTCCTACAATGAGCAGTTCTTC
>TRBV5-1|TRBJ2-5|.|.
CASSLPVQETQYF
TGCGCCAGCAGCCTGCCAGTCCAAGAGACCCAGTACTTC
>TRBV28|TRBJ1-1|few|.
CASSSLTANTEAFF
TGTGCCAGCAGTTCGTTGACAGCAAACACTGAAGCTTTCTTT
>TRBV6-5|TRBJ2-7|.|TRBD2
CASSYRGDGFYEQYF
TGTGCCAGCAGTTACCGGGGGGACGGGTTCTACGAGCAGTACTTC
>TRBV7-2|TRBJ1-5|.|TRBD1
CASSPRTGNQPQHF
TGTGCCAGCAGCCCAAGGACAGGGAATCAGCCCCAGCATTTT
>TRBV10-2|TRBJ1-4|.|.
CASSVGDRTNEKLFF
TGCGCCAGCAGTGTGGGAGACAGGACTAATGAAAAACTGTTTTTT
>TRBV14|TRBJ2-7|.|TRBD1
CASSPRTGNYEQYF
TGTGCCAGCAGCCCCCGGACAGGCAACTACGAGCAGTACTTC
>TRBV4-1|TRBJ2-5|.|.
CASSSPDRTAETQYF
TGCGCCAGCAGCTCACCCGATCGGACAGCAGAGACCCAGTACTTC
>TRBV5-1|TRBJ1-2|.|.
CASSLAPDYGYTF
TGCGCCAGCAGCTTGGCCCCTGACTATGGCTACACCTTC
>TRBV6-5|TRBJ2-1|.|TRBD1
CASRGTGGINEQFF
TGTGCCAGCCGAGGGACAGGTGGGATTAATGAGCAGTTCTTC
>TRBV11-1|TRBJ2-4|once|.
CASSLAGGNIQYF
TGTGCCAGCAGCTTAGCCGGGGGAAACATTCAGTACTTC
>TRBV7-6|TRBJ1-1|.|TRBD1
CASSLGTGGRTEAFF
TGTGCCAGCAGCTTAGGGACAGGAGGAAGGACTGAAGCTTTCTTT
>TRBV11-3|TRBJ2-1|.|TRBD2
CASSLRAGTSQFF
TGTGCCAGCAGCTTACGTGCCGGGACTAGTCAGTTCTTC
>TRBV7-9|TRBJ2-1|.|TRBD2
CASSPRTSGLYNEQFF
TGTGCCAGCAGCCCCCGGACTAGCGGGCTTTACAATGAGCAGTTCTTC
>TRBV27|TRBJ1-1|.|TRBD1
CASSLYGTVGTEAFF
TGTGCCAGCAGTTTATATGGGACAGTCGGCACTGAAGCTTTCTTT
>TRBV19|TRBJ1-2|.|.
CASRSPGGVNYGYTF
TGTGCCAGTAGATCCCCTGGGGGGGTTAACTATGGCTACACCTTC
>TRBV10-3|TRBJ2-1|.|.
CAISDLANNRYNEQFF
TGTGCCATCAGTGACCTAGCGAATAACAGATACAATGAGCAGTTCTTC
>TRBV27|TRBJ2-3|.|.
CASSLTGILGDTQYF
TGTGCCAGCAGTTTAACGGGAATCCTGGGGGATACGCAGTATTTT
>TRBV15|TRBJ2-3|.|TRBD1
CATSPGTGFYADTQYF
TGTGCCACCAGCCCCGGGACAGGCTTCTACGCAGATACGCAGTATTTT
>TRBV29-1|TRBJ2-1|.|.
CSVGGLEQFF
TGCAGCGTTGGGGGGCTAGAGCAGTTCTTC
>TRBV4-2|TRBJ1-5|.|.
CASSQRQQGGNQPQHF
TGTGCCAGCAGCCAACGTCAACAGGGTGGCAATCAGCCCCAGCATTTT